The 10 T cell receptor beta chains below come from one sample, sequenced in a study of blood T cell repertoires in COVID-19. This table comes from immunoSEQ multiplex PCR, and its TCRdb copy is limited to in-frame clones, with some not included. The table records fewer than 100,000 clones, roughly three quarters of them present only once. The sequencing sample was made of peripheral blood. Receptors originate from a human donor in a cohort sampled during active COVID-19.

This clone has a handful of counts. The gene calls are TRBV5-5 and TRBJ2-1, with D perhaps TRBD2 (7 bases). V shed 0 bases and J shed 9 bases, with 22 bases lying between them. Germline V lookup: CDR1 SGHKS, CDR2 YYEKEE (reference sequence). The CDR3 has 17 residues. CDR3 sequence (DNA): TGTGCCAGCAGCTTGGTTGGGGGCGCGGCTGGCGGGGGTGAGCAGTTCTTC. Residues: CASSLVGGAAGGGEQFF.

This clone was observed a single time. This chain links TRBV4-3 with TRBJ2-5; TRBD1 agrees at 7 bases. The CDR3 consists of 15 residues. Germline CDR1 and CDR2: LGHNA and YSLEER. Trimming removed 3 bases from V and 3 bases from J; junction bases left unmatched: 7. The chain's CDR3 is CASSQAGTEKETQYF. The CDR3 DNA reads as TGCGCCAGCAGCCAGGCCGGGACAGAAAAAGAGACCCAGTACTTC.

Ten or more counts support this clone. The J gene is TRBJ2-4, the V gene TRBV5-1; D may be TRBD2 (6 bases). The CDR3 consists of 15 residues. V was clipped by 4 bases and J by 5 bases, with 16 bases between them. Germline CDR1 SGHRS, CDR2 YFSETQ. CDR3 DNA: TGCGCCAGCAGCCCCCTCCCCGGGAGCGAAAACATTCAGTACTTC. As protein: CASSPLPGSENIQYF.

This clone was picked up a small number of times. This chain links TRBV11-3 with TRBJ1-1; unclear D gene. Trimming left V 4 bases short and J 8 bases short, with 20 bases between. Germline V gene lookup returns CDR1 SGHNT and CDR2 YENEEA. The CDR3 extends over 15 amino acids. The CDR3 sequence: CASSSGTAKESEAFF. CDR3 sequence (DNA): TGTGCCAGCAGCTCTGGAACCGCAAAGGAGTCCGAAGCTTTCTTT.

The chain links TRBV7-6 to TRBJ2-1; 10 nucleotides line up with TRBD2. Germline lookup yields CDR1 SGHVS and CDR2 FNYEAQ. Trimming at V came to 6 bases and at J to 4 bases, leaving 9 bases not matched to a gene. The CDR3 spans 16 residues. The CDR3 DNA is TGTGCCAGCAGTCCGCCCGGGACTAGCGCTTACAATGAGCAGTTCTTC. It translates to CASSPPGTSAYNEQFF.

V usage is TRBV5-1 and J usage is TRBJ2-5, with D possibly TRBD2 on 5 matching bases. This CDR3 has 15 residues. Trimming removed 5 bases at V and 5 bases at J, with 19 bases between. CDR1 and CDR2 (germline): SGHRS, YFSETQ. The CDR3 bases are TGCGCCAGCAGGAGTACGGGATCCCCGGGGGAGACCCAGTACTTC. This sequence encodes CASRSTGSPGETQYF.

This clone was seen a single time. The chain couples TRBV28 to TRBJ2-7; 11 nucleotides align to TRBD2. Germline CDR1 MDHEN, CDR2 SYDVKM. V shed 5 bases, J shed 12 bases, and the junction held 9 bases outside the gene matches. CDR3 size: 13 residues. The CDR3 bases are TGTGCCAGCAGTCCCCTCTCTAGCGGGAGGTCGTACTTC. Translated, it gives CASSPLSSGRSYF.

V is TRBV19 and J is TRBJ2-2, with D unresolved. Germline CDR1 is LNHDA and CDR2 is SQIVND (reference sequence). The CDR3 has 12 residues. The ends were cut back, 4 bases at V and 11 bases at J, with 11 bases in the middle. CDR3 sequence (DNA): TGTGCCAGTAGTACCTCGCGGTTTGAGCTGTTTTTT. Amino acids: CASSTSRFELFF.

The V gene is TRBV12-3 or TRBV12-4, the J gene TRBJ1-2, with unresolved D. Trimming cost V 8 bases and J 0 bases, with 10 bases left between them. The CDR3 contains 13 residues. This CDR3 reads CASGLTSNYGYTF. In nucleotides, the CDR3 is TGTGCCAGCGGCCTTACCTCTAACTATGGCTACACCTTC.

The chain links TRBV5-1 to TRBJ1-6; 7 nucleotides agree with TRBD1. CDR3 length: 16 residues. V lost 1 base and J lost 9; bases outside the gene matches: 10. Germline-derived CDR1 and CDR2 are SGHRS and YFSETQ. In DNA form, the CDR3 reads TGCGCCAGCAGCTTGCAGGTCAGGGGGTTGGGTTCACCCCTCCACTTT. It codes for CASSLQVRGLGSPLHF.